This T cell receptor beta chain was recorded in a study of T cell repertoires in cytomegalovirus infection. Study at large: HLA-C-restricted CMV epitopes, recently identified, and well-studied HLA-B-restricted ones were used by the study.

This clonotype came up many times. Its specificity is not known. CDR1 is SEHNR, CDR2 FQNEAQ, per germline (reference sequence). The CDR3 covers 12 residues. V dropped 2 bases and J dropped 8 bases, with 9 bases sitting between them. TCRdb passed the reads through MiXCR, listing each CDR3 protein once. The sample lists fewer than 1,000,000 distinct CDR3 sequences; approximately 30% were seen once. Whole-study results and caveats: Identification of carriers of CMV plus the relevant HLA was performed using cumulative public TCR beta family frequency.

Sequenced here: cultured CD8+ T cells from PBMCs, sampled from culture after CMV antigen stimulation. This receptor was taken from a human donor in good health (CMV status not recorded). Some clones in this sample may be carry-over from other donors' samples. The V and J genes are TRBV7-9 and TRBJ1-2; unclear D gene. DNA of the CDR3: TGTGCCAGCAGCTTAAGCAGCCCAGGCTACACCTTC. Translated, it gives CASSLSSPGYTF.